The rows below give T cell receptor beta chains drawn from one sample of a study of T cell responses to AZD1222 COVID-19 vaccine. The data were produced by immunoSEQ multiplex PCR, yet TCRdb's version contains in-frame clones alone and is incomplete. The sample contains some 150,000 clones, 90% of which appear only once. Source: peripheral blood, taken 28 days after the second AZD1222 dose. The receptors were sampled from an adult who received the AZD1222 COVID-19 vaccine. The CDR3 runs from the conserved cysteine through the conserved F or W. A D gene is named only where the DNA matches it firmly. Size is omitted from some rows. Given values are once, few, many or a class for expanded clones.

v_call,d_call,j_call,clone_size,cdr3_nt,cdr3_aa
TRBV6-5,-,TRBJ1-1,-,TGTGCCAGCAGTTCCCTGCAGGGGAATATGAACACTGAAGCTTTCTTT,CASSSLQGNMNTEAFF
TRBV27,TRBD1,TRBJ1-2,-,TGTGCCAGCCTGCCGGGACAGGGGGACTATGGCTACACCTTC,CASLPGQGDYGYTF
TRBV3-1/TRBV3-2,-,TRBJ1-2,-,TGTGCCAGCAGCCAAGAGGGAGGAGGCTACACCTTC,CASSQEGGGYTF
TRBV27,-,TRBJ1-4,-,TGTGCCAGCAGTCCATATGGGGGGGAACTGTTTTTT,CASSPYGGELFF
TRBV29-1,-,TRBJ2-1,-,TGCAGCGTTGAGGGGGGGCAGTGGTACAATGAGCAGTTCTTC,CSVEGGQWYNEQFF
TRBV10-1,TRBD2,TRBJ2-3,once,TGCGCCAGCAGAGCTGGGACTAGCGGGAGGGATACGCAGTATTTT,CASRAGTSGRDTQYF
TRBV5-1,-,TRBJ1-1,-,TGCGCCAGCAGCCTCCGGGGGGGGCGAAGTACTGAAGCTTTCTTT,CASSLRGGRSTEAFF
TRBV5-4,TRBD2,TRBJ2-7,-,TGTGCCAGCAGCCCCGGGGTAGCGGGGACCTACGAGCAGTACTTC,CASSPGVAGTYEQYF
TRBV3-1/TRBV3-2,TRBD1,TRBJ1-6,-,TGTGCCAGCAGCTCGGGACAGGGTAATTCACCCCTCCACTTT,CASSSGQGNSPLHF
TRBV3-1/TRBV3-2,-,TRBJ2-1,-,TGTGCCAGCAGCCAAACCGGGCATTCCTCCTACAATGAGCAGTTCTTC,CASSQTGHSSYNEQFF
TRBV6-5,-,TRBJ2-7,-,TGTGCCAGCAGTCGACGGGGATTCTACGAGCAGTACTTC,CASSRRGFYEQYF
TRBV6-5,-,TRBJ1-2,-,TGTGCCAGCAGTTACTCGGGCGGGTATGGCTACACCTTC,CASSYSGGYGYTF
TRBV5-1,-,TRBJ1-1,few,TGCGCCAGCAGCTTTGTCGGGTTCGGGGACACTGAAGCTTTCTTT,CASSFVGFGDTEAFF
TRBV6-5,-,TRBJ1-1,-,TGTGCCAGCAGTTACTCAGGACAAGGGGCCACTGAAGCTTTCTTT,CASSYSGQGATEAFF
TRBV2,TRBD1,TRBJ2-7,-,TGTGCCAGCAGTGTAGGGGACAGGGGACTTTACGAGCAGTACTTC,CASSVGDRGLYEQYF
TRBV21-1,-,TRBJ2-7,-,TGTGCCAGCAGCGGGACGTACGAGCAGTACTTC,CASSGTYEQYF
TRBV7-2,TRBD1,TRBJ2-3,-,TGTGCCAGCAGCTACGGGACAGACCCTAGCACAGATACGCAGTATTTT,CASSYGTDPSTDTQYF
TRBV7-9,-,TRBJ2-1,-,TGTGCCAGCAGCTTAAGTAACTACAATGAGCAGTTCTTC,CASSLSNYNEQFF
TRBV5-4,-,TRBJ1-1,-,TGTGCCAGCAGCCCTCAAGGGACCCGAGACACTGAAGCTTTCTTT,CASSPQGTRDTEAFF
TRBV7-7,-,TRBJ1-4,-,TGTGCCAGCAGCTTAGGACCCGGGACCTTAAATGAAAAACTGTTTTTT,CASSLGPGTLNEKLFF
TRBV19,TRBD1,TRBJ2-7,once,TGTGCCAGTAGTAACAGGGGGATCCACGAGCAGTACTTC,CASSNRGIHEQYF
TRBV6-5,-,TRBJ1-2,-,TGTGCCAGCAGTTCCCGGGGGGGAGGTGGCTACACCTTC,CASSSRGGGGYTF
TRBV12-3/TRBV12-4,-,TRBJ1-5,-,TGTGCCAGCAGTTTTGGCCCCGATCAGCCCCAGCATTTT,CASSFGPDQPQHF
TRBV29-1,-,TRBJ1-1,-,TGCAGCGTTGAACGACGGAACACTGAAGCTTTCTTT,CSVERRNTEAFF
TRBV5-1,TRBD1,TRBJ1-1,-,TGCGCCAGCAGCCGAGGGGCAGGGGGTACCGGGAACACTGAAGCTTTCTTT,CASSRGAGGTGNTEAFF
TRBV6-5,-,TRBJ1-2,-,TGTGCCAGCAGCCCCGGAAGGGACTATGGCTACACCTTC,CASSPGRDYGYTF